This T cell receptor (beta chain) was profiled in a study of shared clonotypes between healthy human individuals. Whole-study results and caveats: Clonotypes which were not shared had lower generation probabilities than clonotypes that all four donors shared. Only a few donors were included, so the genetic and exposure-history diversity represented was limited.

This clone was seen once. Antigen unknown. Sequencing was performed with immunoSEQ multiplex PCR; in TCRdb, only in-frame clones are kept and a portion is missing. The data show 1,400,000 or so clones, 98% seen once. The CDR3 consists of 11 residues. CDR1 and CDR2 from the germline V gene are DFQATT and SNEGSKA (reference sequence). This clonotype was sampled from a man aged 25-45 years in good health. Specimen: naive CD4+ T cells sorted from blood. The subset is: CD45RA+ positively selected. The rearrangement joins TRBV20-1 to TRBJ2-5, with a tentative D call TRBD2 (6 bases). CDR3 residues: CSGSLQETQYF. The DNA for the CDR3 is TGCAGCGGGAGTCTCCAAGAGACCCAGTACTTC.